This T cell receptor beta chain was obtained from a study of T cell repertoires in cytomegalovirus infection. The wider study: The public TCR beta signatures pointed to both CMV infection and matching HLA type. Study-level results: Ex vivo responses were dominated by HLA-C-restricted CMV-specific TCR beta clonotypes. The study identified carriers of CMV plus the relevant HLA from cumulative public TCR beta family frequency.

TCRdb analysed the reads with MiXCR anew, one entry per CDR3 protein. This table holds 100,000 to 150,000 distinct CDR3 sequences, about 24% found once. The CDR3 spans 14 residues. The germline CDR1 and CDR2 sequences are LNHDA and SQIVND (reference sequence). This clonotype has a handful of counts. Its antigen is unidentified. A read error may account for a junction end that differs from germline. The TCR comes from a human donor in good health (CMV status not recorded). Some clones in this sample may be carry-over from other donors' samples. The chain is built from TRBV19 and TRBJ2-5, with 8 positions matching TRBD2. Sequencing was carried out using PBMCs, sequenced either directly or after in vitro stimulation (not recorded which). CDR3 in amino acids: CASSLTSGQEIQYF. The CDR3 bases are TGTGCCAGTAGTTTAACTAGCGGCCAAGAGATCCAGTACTTC. The variable domain in full, completed from reference TRBV19 and TRBJ2-5, reads DGGITQSPKYLFRKEGQNVTLSCEQNLNHDAMYWYRQDPGQGLRLIYYSQIVNDFQKGDIAEGYSVSREKKESFPLTVTSAQKNPTAFYLCASSLTSGQEIQYFGPGTRLLVL.